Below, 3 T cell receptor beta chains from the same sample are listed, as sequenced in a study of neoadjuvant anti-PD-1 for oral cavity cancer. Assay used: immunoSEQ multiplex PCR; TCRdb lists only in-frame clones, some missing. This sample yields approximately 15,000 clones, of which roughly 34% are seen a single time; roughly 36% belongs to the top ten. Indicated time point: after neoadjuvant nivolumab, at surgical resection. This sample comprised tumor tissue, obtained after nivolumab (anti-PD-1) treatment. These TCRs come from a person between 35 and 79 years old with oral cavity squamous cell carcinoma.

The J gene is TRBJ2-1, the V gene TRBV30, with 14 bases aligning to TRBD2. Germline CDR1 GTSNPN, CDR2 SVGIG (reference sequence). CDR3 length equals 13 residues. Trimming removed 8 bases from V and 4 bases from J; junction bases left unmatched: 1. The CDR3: CAGTSGGYNEQFF. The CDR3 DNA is TGTGCCGGGACTAGCGGGGGATACAATGAGCAGTTCTTC.

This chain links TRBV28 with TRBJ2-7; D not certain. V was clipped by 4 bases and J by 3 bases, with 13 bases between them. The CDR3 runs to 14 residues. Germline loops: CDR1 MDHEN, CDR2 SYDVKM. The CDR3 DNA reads TGTGCCAGCAGTTCCCCCGGCAGGCACTACGAGCAGTACTTC. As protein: CASSSPGRHYEQYF.

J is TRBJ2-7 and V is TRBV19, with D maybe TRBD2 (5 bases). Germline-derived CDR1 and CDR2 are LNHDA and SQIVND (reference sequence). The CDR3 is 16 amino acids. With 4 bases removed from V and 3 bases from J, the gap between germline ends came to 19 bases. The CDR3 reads CASSRAPTDFYYEQYF. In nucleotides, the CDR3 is TGTGCCAGTAGTAGAGCCCCGACGGACTTCTACTACGAGCAGTACTTC.